This passage covers 13 T cell receptor beta chains from one sample sequenced in a study of T cells in Graves' hyperthyroidism and ophthalmopathy. Authors of the study amplified TCR beta CDR3 regions from RNA transcripts. The HTBI set primed first-round TCR CDR3 RT-PCR. TCRdb re-analysed the multiplex PCR reads in MiXCR, keeping a single row per CDR3 protein. The repertoire holds hundreds of thousands of distinct CDR3 sequences, with around 20% as singletons. The sequencing sample was made of blood. The receptor source for this set is a man aged 40-49 years with Graves' ophthalmopathy.

This clonotype was observed a few times. The chain is built from TRBV2 and TRBJ1-1; 9 bases are a match to TRBD1. Losses at the gene ends were 5 bases for V and 5 bases for J; bases not matched to a gene: 12. The CDR3 has 16 residues. Germline CDR1 and CDR2: SNHLY and FYNNEI. The CDR3 region is CASSRRTGEFGTEAFF. CDR3 bases: TGTGCCAGCAGTCGAAGGACAGGGGAATTTGGAACTGAAGCTTTCTTT.

This clonotype was seen ten or more times. The rearrangement joins TRBV12-3 or TRBV12-4 to TRBJ2-1; D gene unclear. V shed 3 bases and J shed 7 bases, with 7 bases lying between them. This CDR3 has 12 amino acids. CDR3 DNA: TGTGCCAGCAGTTTCATCGATAATGAGCAGTTCTTC. Encoded protein: CASSFIDNEQFF.

The chain recombines TRBV6-1 with TRBJ2-7; D may match TRBD1 or TRBD2 (5 bases each). CDR3 length: 13 amino acids. V lost 6 bases and J 3 bases, leaving 12 bases between the germline ends. Germline lookup yields CDR1 MNHNS and CDR2 SASEGT. CDR3 region: CASRTGTIYEQYF. The CDR3 region has the DNA TGTGCCAGCAGAACCGGGACCATCTACGAGCAGTACTTC.

This clonotype has at least ten counts. The rearrangement uses TRBV20-1 and TRBJ2-3; D may be TRBD1 or TRBD2 (5 bases each). CDR3 size: 13 residues. Deletions cut 3 bases from V and 5 bases from J, with 12 bases between. Germline loops: CDR1 DFQATT, CDR2 SNEGSKA (reference sequence). The CDR3 sequence is CSARAPGGDTQYF. The CDR3 bases are TGCAGTGCTAGGGCCCCTGGGGGAGATACGCAGTATTTT.

This clonotype was seen ten or more times. The rearrangement links TRBV6-1 to TRBJ2-3, with a tentative D call TRBD2 (6 bases). Deletions cut 5 bases from V and 4 bases from J, with 10 bases between. Germline loops: CDR1 MNHNS, CDR2 SASEGT. The CDR3 has 13 residues. The DNA for the CDR3 is TGTGCCAGCAGTTCCTTAGCGGCAGATACGCAGTATTTT. Encoded protein: CASSSLAADTQYF.

V gene TRBV2 combines with J gene TRBJ2-6; D is possibly TRBD1 (6 bases). V was cut by 7 bases and J by 0 bases, with 19 bases left in between. The CDR3 sequence is 18 residues long. Germline V gives CDR1 SNHLY, CDR2 FYNNEI. Here the CDR3 DNA reads TGTGCCAGCAAGAAGACAGGCTCTGTGAGCTCTGGGGCCAACGTCCTGACTTTC. This codes for CASKKTGSVSSGANVLTF.

This clonotype was seen more than once but under ten times. With a much larger clone just one base away, this may be a read error. J is TRBJ2-1 and V is TRBV11-2; the match to TRBD1 covers 12 bases. This CDR3 has 16 residues. Germline CDR1 and CDR2: SGHAT and FQNNGV. The CDR3 DNA reads as TGTGCCAGGAGCTTAACCGGGACAGGGGGCTTCAATGAGCAGTTCTTC. Its translation: CARSLTGTGGFNEQFF.

Many counts were recorded for this clonotype. The V gene is TRBV2, the J gene TRBJ2-1; 8 bases are a match to TRBD2. Germline CDR1 SNHLY, CDR2 FYNNEI. V lost 6 bases and J lost 3; bases outside the gene matches: 10. This CDR3 is built from 16 residues. The CDR3 protein is CASSEGAGVGYNEQFF. The CDR3 coding sequence is TGTGCCAGCAGCGAGGGAGCGGGAGTTGGCTACAATGAGCAGTTCTTC.

Of note for this clonotype: Relative to the germline gene, one junction end is altered; a read error may explain this. This chain joins TRBV29-1 and TRBJ1-1; weak D call: TRBD1 (6 bases). Looked up from germline, CDR1 is SQVTM and CDR2 is ANQGSEA. The length of the CDR3 is 14 residues. The CDR3 region has the DNA TGCAGCGGAGTATCCGGGACAACCCCGACCGAAGCCTTCTTT. Translated: CSGVSGTTPTEAFF.

This clonotype was counted between two and nine times. This chain connects TRBV28 to TRBJ1-2; D might be TRBD1 (5 bases). V lost 4 bases to trimming and J lost 8 bases, with 20 bases between them. The germline V gene has CDR1 MDHEN and CDR2 SYDVKM. This CDR3 is 15 amino acids long. The CDR3 sequence: CASSSPTGGMVGYTF. For the CDR3, the DNA is TGTGCCAGCAGTTCCCCGACGGGGGGTATGGTCGGCTACACCTTC.

The chain recombines TRBV20-1 with TRBJ2-1; the D gene could be TRBD1 or TRBD2 (7 bases each). Looked up from germline, CDR1 is DFQATT and CDR2 is SNEGSKA (reference sequence). The CDR3 has 16 residues. Trimming stripped 5 bases from V and 5 bases from J, with 22 bases between. In nucleotides, the CDR3 is TGCAGTGCTGGGAGGGTCGCGACAGGGTCAAACAATGAGCAGTTCTTC. As protein: CSAGRVATGSNNEQFF.

Here the CDR3 reads CASSLYRGNEQFF. In nucleotides, the CDR3 is TGTGCCAGCAGTTTATATAGGGGCAATGAGCAGTTCTTC. The chain combines TRBV28 with TRBJ2-1; the D gene is possibly TRBD1 (5 bases). Trimming stripped 1 base from V and 6 bases from J, with 7 bases between. The CDR3 loop spans 13 amino acids. Germline V gene lookup returns CDR1 MDHEN and CDR2 SYDVKM.

This clonotype was found a few times. The V gene is TRBV5-5, the J gene TRBJ2-5; TRBD2 might be the D (5 bases). Germline V gene lookup returns CDR1 SGHKS and CDR2 YYEKEE (reference sequence). V was shortened by 4 bases and J by 5 bases, with 24 bases between the two germline ends. This CDR3 has 17 residues. CDR3 sequence reads: CASSLSDSLLVLETQYF. CDR3 in DNA: TGTGCCAGCAGCCTCTCGGACTCCTTGCTGGTTTTGGAGACCCAGTACTTC.